The next 8 T cell receptor beta chains were all read from a single sample in a study of blood T cell repertoires in COVID-19. The protocol was immunoSEQ multiplex PCR, while the TCRdb copy is restricted to in-frame clones and leaves out a portion. This sample has about 200,000 clones; about 86% occur once, and the top ten carry less than 5%. What was sequenced was PBMCs or T cells enriched from blood (not recorded which). Source of these receptors: a woman between 35 and 50 years old with acute COVID-19.

The V call is TRBV19, the J call TRBJ1-5, with D possibly matching TRBD1 (6 bases). This CDR3 comprises 12 residues. V gave up 4 bases and J gave up 12 bases, with 13 bases separating them. Looked up from germline, CDR1 is LNHDA and CDR2 is SQIVND (reference sequence). The CDR3 sequence: CASSTGGHHQHF. The CDR3 coding sequence is TGTGCCAGTAGTACGGGGGGACACCACCAGCATTTT.

The chain combines TRBV2 with TRBJ1-5; no clear D gene. The CDR3 runs 17 residues. Germline lookup yields CDR1 SNHLY and CDR2 FYNNEI. Between the trimmed V and J ends, which lost 2 bases and 9 bases, there was a span of 23 bases. In DNA, the CDR3 is TGTGCCAGCAGTGAATTGCTGTCGCGGTTAGGTTCACGGCCCCAGCATTTT. It is translated as CASSELLSRLGSRPQHF.

This rearrangement joins TRBV27 to TRBJ1-6; no firm D call. V dropped 3 bases and J dropped 5 bases, with 8 bases sitting between them. In germline, CDR1 is MNHEY, CDR2 SMNVEV (reference sequence). CDR3 length: 14 residues. CDR3 in amino acids: CASSFFGDNSPLHF. The DNA for the CDR3 is TGTGCCAGCAGTTTCTTCGGAGATAATTCACCCCTCCACTTT.

The rearrangement uses TRBV3-1 (or the pseudogene TRBV3-2) and TRBJ2-1, with 11 nucleotides matching TRBD2. This CDR3 has 15 amino acids. The germline CDR1 and CDR2 sequences are LGHDT and YNNKEL (reference sequence). Trimming at V came to 3 bases and at J to 5 bases, leaving 3 bases not matched to a gene. The CDR3 protein is CASSQTSGTDNEQFF. CDR3 sequence (DNA): TGTGCCAGCAGCCAGACTAGCGGGACTGACAATGAGCAGTTCTTC.

The chain links TRBV19 to TRBJ2-2; D perhaps matches TRBD2 (5 bases). This CDR3 has 13 amino acids. Germline V gene sequence: CDR1 LNHDA, CDR2 SQIVND (reference sequence). V shed 4 bases and J shed 7 bases, with 10 bases lying between them. This CDR3 reads CASSRVEGGELFF. CDR3 in DNA: TGTGCCAGTAGTAGAGTAGAGGGCGGGGAGCTGTTTTTT.

The chain couples TRBV28 to TRBJ1-5; no definite D call. Trimming left V 3 bases short and J 3 bases short, with 9 bases between. This CDR3 spans 14 amino acids. The V gene's germline CDR1 is MDHEN and CDR2 SYDVKM. This chain's CDR3 is CASSLWQNNQPQHF. CDR3 sequence (DNA): TGTGCCAGCAGTTTGTGGCAGAACAATCAGCCCCAGCATTTT. Variable domain in full (rest from reference TRBV28 and TRBJ1-5): DVKVTQSSRYLVKRTGEKVFLECVQDMDHENMFWYRQDPGLGLRLIYFSYDVKMKEKGDIPEGYSVSREKKERFSLILESASTNQTSMYLCASSLWQNNQPQHFGDGTRLSIL.

This chain connects TRBV3-1 (or the pseudogene TRBV3-2) to TRBJ2-7; 8 bases align to TRBD2. The junction had 5 bases not matched to a gene; V was cut back by 1 base and J by 3 bases. This CDR3 has 15 amino acids. The germline CDR1 and CDR2 sequences are LGHDT and YNNKEL (reference sequence). The CDR3: CASSQGGSGDYEQYF. The CDR3 bases are TGTGCCAGCAGCCAAGGGGGTAGCGGGGACTACGAGCAGTACTTC.

The J gene is TRBJ2-7, the V gene TRBV6-5; 10 bases align to TRBD2. CDR3 length: 14 amino acids. Germline V gene data show CDR1 as MNHEY and CDR2 as SVGAGI. J lost 2 bases, V lost 7 bases, and 5 bases had no gene match. This chain's CDR3 is CASMKRGGAYEQYF. DNA for the CDR3: TGTGCCAGCATGAAGCGGGGGGGTGCCTACGAGCAGTACTTC.